This T cell receptor (beta chain) is from a study of blood T cell repertoires in COVID-19. In the original analysis: Counts of nucleated cells, estimated from reference gene primer amplification, were obtained. Using immunoSEQ multiplex PCR, the repertoire was profiled, and TCRdb retains in-frame clones only, with some absent. V and J calls and clone size are as listed in that table; D and trimming were resolved from the DNA. Of some 41,000 clones in the sample, just over 85% were seen once. The CDR3 is 14 residues long. The V end was cut by 0 bases, the J end by 2 bases, with 8 bases between. CDR1 is SGHTS, CDR2 YDEGEE, per germline.

This receptor was obtained from a man aged 35 to 55 with active COVID-19. The sequencing sample was made of peripheral blood. V and J are TRBV5-8 and TRBJ1-1, with D unresolved. The CDR3 here is CASSLGRGNTEAFF. CDR3 nucleotides: TGTGCCAGCAGCTTGGGACGGGGAAACACTGAAGCTTTCTTT.